This T cell receptor beta chain is drawn from a study of monozygotic twins with cystic fibrosis. The wider study: Libraries were built from approximately 3 micrograms of fragmented DNA using about 16 PCR cycles. General study points: Shared CDR3 numbers were not associated with age, concordance or severity. In 13 of 16 pairs, V gene usage was closest to the co-twin's.

Per germline, CDR1 MNHEY and CDR2 SMNVEV (reference sequence). The CDR3 extends over 15 amino acids. Trimming took 2 bases from V and 7 from J; bases not matched to a gene: 4. Sequencing used immunoSEQ multiplex PCR; TCRdb keeps in-frame clones, though not all of them. In the table there are about 15,000 clones, roughly 84% of which are singletons. Turning to this clone: Its matching antigen is unknown.

J is TRBJ2-2 and V is TRBV27; 10 bases match TRBD1. Sequencing used blood. The TCR originated in a boy under 18 with cystic fibrosis. This chain's CDR3 is CASSLETGGFGELFF. The CDR3 DNA sequence: TGTGCCAGCAGTTTAGAGACAGGGGGCTTCGGGGAGCTGTTTTTT.